This T cell receptor (beta chain) was captured in a study of T cell responses to AZD1222 COVID-19 vaccine. Broader study findings: Spike-specific TCR repertoires showed rising breadth and depth after two AZD1222 doses. Clonal diversity may have been underestimated, and the donors were mostly white British, with more females than males. Seropositive AZD1222 recipients at baseline numbered only five to seven.

As concerns this clone: Its specificity is not known.

TCRdb's copy holds only in-frame clones and misses some; the assay was immunoSEQ multiplex PCR. The table records about 180,000 clones, 85% to 90% of them present only once. This clonotype was obtained from an adult who received the AZD1222 COVID-19 vaccine. The input for sequencing was peripheral blood, taken 28 days after the second AZD1222 dose.

The CDR3 bases are TGTGCCAGCAGCCAGGTGGTGGGACAGAACTATGGCTACACCTTC. It codes for CASSQVVGQNYGYTF. The chain combines TRBV14 with TRBJ1-2; 7 bases fit TRBD1. CDR3 length: 15 amino acids. Trimming cost V 3 bases and J 2 bases; bases outside gene matches: 6. In germline, CDR1 is SGHDN, CDR2 FVKESK.